This TCR beta chain emerged from a study of blood T cell repertoires in COVID-19 (TCRdb year 2020). Some background on the complete study: Samples from collaborators originated in the United States, Italy and Spain and spanned both the acute and convalescent phases of COVID-19. The material from the prospective study consisted of cDNA or gDNA derived from T cells, B-cell-depleted T cells, or PBMCs. Deeply sampled blood TCRbeta repertoires from subjects exposed to, actively infected with, or recovered from COVID-19 were included in the dataset. The repertoires were released in a freely available public database meant as a resource for research on the immune response to SARS-CoV-2. The samples were drawn from two sources: the first 160 participants of the ongoing ImmuneRACE study, and 1,200 or so subjects contributed by 6 global collaborators. The sample metadata nearly always contained a de-identified subject ID, COVID-19 status, age in years and sex. Where available, HLA class I and class II types were obtained from metadata supplied by the sample provider rather than from assay-based typing.

As for this clone: The antigen it recognizes is unknown. Within one base of it there is no much larger clone, and no base qualities were kept.

Whole blood was collected in K2EDTA tubes by collaborating institutions according to the institutions' own protocols. Collaborator samples were shipped for TCRbeta analysis as frozen whole blood, isolated PBMCs, or DNA extracted from either sample type. TCRbeta CDR3 regions were amplified from genomic DNA using the immunoSEQ Assay, a bias-controlled multiplex PCR. For the original study's pipeline: The number of nucleated cells in each sample was estimated by amplification of reference gene primers within the assay. Sequence reads were collapsed and filtered to measure the absolute abundance of every unique TCRbeta CDR3 rearrangement. For each sample, productive Simpson clonality was calculated as the square root of Simpson's diversity index across productive rearrangements. This is the immuneACCESS table as TCRdb keeps it, with only in-frame sequences that have V and J called. A part of the clones is gone; compared with another copy, unresolved V genes explain less than half, and the rest is unexplained. V and J calls and clone size are as listed in that table; D and trimming were resolved from the DNA. The sample table contains around 100,000 clones; only one count was recorded for about nine tenths of them. The ten largest clones add up to under 5% of the sample.

The paper as a whole reports these results and caveats: Clinical and demographic metadata were provided uncurated, with the amount varying by source and participant.

Looking up the germline V gene yields CDR1 SGDLS and CDR2 YYNGEE. The CDR3 covers 14 residues, taking in both the cysteine and the phenylalanine. The kept DNA is CDR3 alone, 42 bases in frame from the first base. Trimming costs V 1 base and J 2 bases, and their ends lie 9 bases apart. Sequencing input: peripheral blood. The chain is assembled from TRBV9 and TRBJ2-5; a tentative D call is TRBD1 (6 bases match). This TCR was recovered from a man in his forties or fifties with acute or convalescent COVID-19. The nucleotide sequence reads as follows: TGTGCCAGCAGCGTATCAGGACAGCAAGAGACCCAGTACTTC. Translation gives CASSVSGQQETQYF.